This T cell receptor beta chain originates from a study of early T cells in non-severe SARS-CoV-2 infection. This clonotype was detected only a few times. The CDR3 is 13 amino acids. Germline CDR1 WNHNN, CDR2 SYGVQD (reference sequence). V lost 4 bases and J lost 4, with 10 bases in between. Individual cDNA molecules were tagged with unique molecular identifiers, the study reported. TCRdb re-called the 5' RACE reads through MiXCR, storing one row per CDR3 protein. The repertoire has some 28,000 distinct CDR3 sequences, around 5.3% of them found once; the top ten carry about 25%. This TCR came from an adult who was a healthcare worker with PCR-confirmed SARS-CoV-2 infection or an uninfected control (not recorded which). This chain joins TRBV10-1 and TRBJ2-5; possibly TRBD1 for D (6 bases). Sample: whole blood. In DNA form, the CDR3 reads TGCGCCAGCAGTGTCCAGGGGTCAGAGACCCAGTACTTC. Encoded protein: CASSVQGSETQYF.